This TCR beta chain was observed in a study of CD8 T cells in Susac syndrome. Across the study: The Susac syndrome patients that were sequenced included more than 5 with active disease and fewer than 10 in remission.

Sequencing of TCR beta covered CD8+ and CD4+ T cells obtained from blood. An amount of RNA that ranged from roughly 0.5 to 1 ug was reverse transcribed with random hexamers. Amplification of TCR beta CDR3 spanned 54 Vbeta and 13 Jbeta via immunoSEQ multiplex PCR. From the immunoSEQ multiplex PCR reads, TCRdb called clonotypes with MiXCR, one entry per CDR3 protein. The sample yields 70,000 to 85,000 distinct CDR3 sequences, about 96% seen once. This CDR3 contains 17 residues. The trim removed 1 base at V and 3 bases at J, leaving 4 bases unmatched. Germline CDR1 and CDR2: SGHRS and YFSETQ. The chain employs TRBV5-1 and TRBJ2-6, with TRBD1 matching 10 bases. The sequence was collected from a human donor with Susac syndrome. The sample taken for sequencing was CD8+ T cells from PBMCs. CDR3 loop: CASSLKGQGIGANVLTF. The CDR3, as DNA: TGCGCCAGCAGCTTGAAGGGACAGGGGATTGGGGCCAACGTCCTGACTTTC.